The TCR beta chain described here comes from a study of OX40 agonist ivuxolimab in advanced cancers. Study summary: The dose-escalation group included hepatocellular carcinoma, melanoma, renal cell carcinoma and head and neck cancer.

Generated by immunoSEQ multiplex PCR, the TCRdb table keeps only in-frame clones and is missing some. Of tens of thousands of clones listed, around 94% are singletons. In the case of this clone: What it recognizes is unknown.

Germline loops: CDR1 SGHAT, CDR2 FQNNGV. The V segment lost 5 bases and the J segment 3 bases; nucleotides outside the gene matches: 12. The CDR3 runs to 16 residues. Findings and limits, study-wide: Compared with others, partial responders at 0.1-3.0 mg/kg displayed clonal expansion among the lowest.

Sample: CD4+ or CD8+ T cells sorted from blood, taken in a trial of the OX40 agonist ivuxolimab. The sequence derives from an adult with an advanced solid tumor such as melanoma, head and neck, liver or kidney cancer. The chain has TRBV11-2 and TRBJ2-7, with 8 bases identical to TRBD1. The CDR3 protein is CASSPIQGASFYEQYF. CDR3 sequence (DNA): TGTGCCAGCAGCCCGATTCAGGGGGCTTCTTTCTACGAGCAGTACTTC.